The clone carrying this TCR beta chain appeared many times. The CDR3 consists of 16 residues. Trimming took 2 bases from V and 3 from J, leaving 16 bases between them. Looked up from germline, CDR1 is PRHDT and CDR2 is FYEKMQ (reference sequence). This entry comes from a study of beta chain features in type 1 diabetes. Reverse transcription of all isolated RNA meant that expressed TCRB transcripts were sequenced. The assay was immunoSEQ multiplex PCR, and TCRdb's table has in-frame clones only and misses some. Among 900,000 or so clones listed, roughly a sixth were seen once. Specimen: naive CD4+ T cells from blood. The chain employs TRBV13 and TRBJ1-2; D gene unclear. The receptor was isolated from a woman younger than 30 in good health. The CDR3 region is CASSLFKDSADYGYTF. CDR3 bases: TGTGCCAGCAGCTTATTCAAGGATTCAGCTGACTATGGCTACACCTTC.